The next 15 T cell receptor beta chains were all read from a single sample in a study of tumor and adjacent non-tumor tissue in lung cancer. The library came from three nested PCR rounds adapted from ARM-PCR protocols. Via MiXCR, TCRdb re-called the multiplex PCR reads, giving one row per CDR3 protein. The sample contains tens of thousands of distinct CDR3 sequences, around 65% of which appear only once. RNA was extracted from bulk tissue without any cell sorting. The normal lung tissue was taken more than 3 cm from the tumor edge. Sequenced material: distant non-tumor lung tissue. Receptors originate from a woman aged 50 to 65 with non-small cell lung cancer.

The chain couples TRBV7-8 to TRBJ2-1, with D possibly TRBD2 on 5 matching bases. The V and J ends lost 3 bases and 2 bases respectively, with 8 bases between them. The germline gives CDR1 SGHVS, CDR2 FQNEAQ. This CDR3 comprises 14 residues. CDR3 protein: CASSLTEAYNEQFF. The CDR3 bases are TGTGCCAGCAGCTTGACGGAGGCCTACAATGAGCAGTTCTTC. The whole variable domain, remainder taken from reference TRBV7-8 and TRBJ2-1, is GAGVSQSPRYKVAKRGQDVALRCDPISGHVSLFWYQQALGQGPEFLTYFQNEAQLDKSGLPSDRFFAERPEGSVSTLKIQRTQQEDSAVYLCASSLTEAYNEQFFGPGTRLTVL.

CDR3 residues: CSARSSKGSTGKLFF. Here the CDR3 DNA reads TGCAGTGCTAGATCCTCGAAAGGGAGCACAGGGAAGCTGTTTTTT. J is TRBJ2-2 and V is TRBV20-1; maybe TRBD1 (6 bases). This CDR3 contains 15 residues. Germline lookup yields CDR1 DFQATT and CDR2 SNEGSKA (reference sequence). Deletions cut 2 bases from V and 12 bases from J, with 22 bases between.

For this clonotype: A much bigger clone sits one base away, suggesting this may be a read error. The rearrangement uses TRBV20-1 and TRBJ2-2; 9 nucleotides line up with TRBD2. This CDR3 has 18 residues. The germline V gene encodes CDR1 DFQATT and CDR2 SNEGSKA (reference sequence). CDR3 protein: CSARDQYSGSGRAGKLFF. CDR3 coding DNA: TGCAGTGCTAGAGATCAGTATAGTGGTAGCGGGAGAGCCGGGAAGCTGTTTTTT.

About this clonotype itself: A much larger clone differs from this one at a single base, so this may be a read error. The rearrangement joins TRBV28 to TRBJ2-1; D might be TRBD1 or TRBD2, each matching 6 bases. Per the germline V gene, CDR1 is MDHEN and CDR2 is SYDVKM. V was cut by 9 bases and J by 0 bases, with 15 bases left in between. This CDR3 region has 15 residues. The CDR3 bases are TGTGCCAGGAGTCTAGGAGGGGGCTCCTACAATGAGCAGTTCTTC. Its protein is CARSLGGGSYNEQFF.

Comment on this clonotype: One junction end disagrees with the germline gene, perhaps due to a read error. The CDR3 DNA reads TGTGCCAGCAGCTTGGACGGGATATTAAGCGGGGAACTGTTTTTT. As protein: CASSLDGILSGELFF. The chain employs TRBV5-5 and TRBJ2-2, with 7 positions matching TRBD2. This CDR3 has 15 amino acids. The germline V gene has CDR1 SGHKS and CDR2 YYEKEE (reference sequence). Based on the CDR3 plus reference TRBV5-5 and TRBJ2-2, the full variable domain is DAGVTQSPTHLIKTRGQQVTLRCSPISGHKSVSWYQQVLGQGPQFIFQYYEKEERGRGNFPDRFSARQFPNYSSELNVNALLLGDSALYLCASSLDGILSGELFFGEGSRLTVL.

On this clonotype itself: One end of the junction varies from germline; a read error may be responsible. This chain links TRBV6-1 with TRBJ1-1; D uncertain. The CDR3 spans 14 residues. Per the germline V gene, CDR1 is MNHNS and CDR2 is SASEGT. The CDR3 sequence is CVSSGGGRSYEAFF. As DNA, the CDR3 is TGTGTCAGCAGTGGTGGAGGGCGCAGCTATGAAGCTTTCTTT.

V and J are TRBV11-2 and TRBJ2-7; D call uncertain. From germline, CDR1 is SGHAT and CDR2 FQNNGV. Between the trimmed V and J ends, which lost 5 bases and 2 bases, there was a span of 13 bases. The CDR3 runs 14 residues. The CDR3 here is CASSLAADPYEQYF. The CDR3 DNA reads TGTGCCAGCAGCCTGGCGGCCGACCCCTACGAGCAGTACTTC.

Only a few counts were recorded for this clonotype. Being one base from a much bigger clone, this may be a read error. The rearrangement uses TRBV6-5 and TRBJ1-1; D is possibly TRBD1 (6 bases). The germline gives CDR1 MNHEY, CDR2 SVGAGI. The V end lost 7 bases, the J end lost 4 bases, and 19 bases lay between the germline ends. The CDR3 totals 15 residues. The CDR3 is CASNKLHTGFTEAFF. The CDR3 DNA is TGTGCCAGCAACAAACTACATACAGGGTTCACTGAAGCTTTCTTT.

This clonotype occurred a few times. The rearrangement links TRBV11-1 to TRBJ2-7; TRBD2 matches 8 bases. Germline V gives CDR1 SGHAT, CDR2 FQDESV (reference sequence). The CDR3 consists of 10 residues. CDR3 loop: CVSSGTLQYF. CDR3 sequence (DNA): TGTGTCAGTAGCGGGACACTGCAGTACTTC.

Points on this clonotype: A much bigger clone sits one base away, suggesting this may be a read error. The genes are TRBV5-5 and TRBJ2-7; no clear D. V was cut by 7 bases and J by 3 bases, with 23 bases left in between. The CDR3 has 16 amino acids. Germline-derived CDR1 and CDR2 are SGHKS and YYEKEE (reference sequence). CDR3 loop: CASCPAPGRNIYEQYF. The DNA for the CDR3 is TGTGCCAGCTGCCCCGCCCCAGGACGTAACATCTACGAGCAGTACTTC.

This clonotype has a handful of counts. This may arise from a read error, as a much more abundant clone is one base away. This chain joins TRBV20-1 and TRBJ1-1, with a weak D call TRBD1 (6 bases). Germline V gene sequence: CDR1 DFQATT, CDR2 SNEGSKA (reference sequence). The CDR3 is made up of 14 amino acids. The chain's CDR3 is CGAQDSSSNTEAFF. CDR3 coding DNA: TGCGGTGCCCAGGACAGCTCTTCGAACACTGAAGCTTTCTTT.

J is TRBJ2-1 and V is TRBV2; 11 nucleotides align to TRBD2. The J segment lost 3 bases and the V segment lost 7 bases, leaving 5 bases of the junction unmatched. The CDR3 has 15 amino acids. CDR1 is SNHLY and CDR2 is FYNNEI in the germline V gene. The CDR3 spells CASTTGTSGYNEQFF. CDR3 sequence (DNA): TGTGCCAGCACCACCGGGACTAGCGGCTACAATGAGCAGTTCTTC.

This clonotype showed up many times. The V gene is TRBV20-1, the J gene TRBJ2-7, with 7 bases lining up with TRBD2. The V and J ends lost 6 bases and 0 bases, in that order; junction bases with no gene match: 8. Germline V gives CDR1 DFQATT, CDR2 SNEGSKA (reference sequence). The CDR3 contains 14 residues. CDR3 loop: CSATGGGPSYEQYF. The CDR3 DNA sequence: TGCAGTGCCACGGGAGGCGGGCCCTCCTACGAGCAGTACTTC.

Comment on this clonotype: As the CDR3 is not closed by the conserved phenylalanine or tryptophan, this likely results from a read error. This chain connects TRBV10-3 to TRBJ2-1; 8 bases line up with TRBD2. Germline CDR1 is ENHRY and CDR2 is SYGVKD. This CDR3 contains 16 residues. CDR3 coding DNA: TGTGACATCAGCAGGGAAGCGAACGGGAGGGCCAATGAGCAGTTCCTC. Encoded protein: CDISREANGRANEQFL.

The table lists this clonotype with a few counts. One junction end disagrees with the germline gene, perhaps due to a read error. The chain recombines TRBV12-3 or TRBV12-4 with TRBJ2-1; D is unresolved. The CDR3 is 16 amino acids. The CDR3 sequence: CAGSLESLPAYNEQFF. The CDR3 region has the DNA TGTGCCGGCAGTTTGGAATCACTTCCAGCATACAATGAGCAGTTCTTC.